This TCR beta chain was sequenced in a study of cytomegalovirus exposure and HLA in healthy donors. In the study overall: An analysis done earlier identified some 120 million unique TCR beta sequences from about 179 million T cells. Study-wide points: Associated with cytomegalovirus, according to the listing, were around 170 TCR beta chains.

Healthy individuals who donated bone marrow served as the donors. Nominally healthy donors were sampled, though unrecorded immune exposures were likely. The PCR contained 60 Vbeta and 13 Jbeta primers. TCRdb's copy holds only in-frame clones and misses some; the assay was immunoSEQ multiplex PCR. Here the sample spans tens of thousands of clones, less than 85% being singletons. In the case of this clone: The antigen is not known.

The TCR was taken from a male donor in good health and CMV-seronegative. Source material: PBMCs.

The CDR3 DNA reads as TGTGCCATCAGGGGCCGGGAGGATCAGCCCCAGCATTTT. Encoded protein: CAIRGREDQPQHF. The V gene is TRBV10-3, the J gene TRBJ1-5, with D hard to call. With 6 bases removed from V and 5 bases from J, the gap between germline ends came to 11 bases. The CDR3 totals 13 residues. Germline V gene sequence: CDR1 ENHRY, CDR2 SYGVKD.